One sample yielded the 6 T cell receptor beta chains listed below, sequenced in a study of monozygotic twins with inflammatory bowel disease. From its re-call of the 5' RACE reads, TCRdb lists each CDR3 protein once, without DNA. Its clone listing holds about 93,000 distinct CDR3 sequences. Sequencing used blood. The source is a human donor with ulcerative colitis or Crohn's disease, or a healthy co-twin of an affected twin (not recorded which).

The genes are TRBV20-1 and TRBJ1-1. This CDR3 contains 15 residues. Germline V CDR1 and CDR2: DFQATT, SNEGSKA (reference sequence). The CDR3 sequence is CSARDPQGGTIEAFF.

This chain connects TRBV13 to TRBJ1-4; the D call from TCRdb, TRBD1, cannot be confirmed without DNA. Per germline, CDR1 PRHDT and CDR2 FYEKMQ (reference sequence). This CDR3 is built from 15 residues. The CDR3 region is CASSPRTGTVGKLFF.

This chain joins TRBV5-1 and TRBJ2-3; as DNA is missing, the TRBD1 call by TCRdb cannot be tested. Looked up from germline, CDR1 is SGHRS and CDR2 is YFSETQ. CDR3 length equals 15 residues. The CDR3 loop reads CASSLGGATADTQYF.

The rearrangement uses TRBV24-1 and TRBJ2-3; with no DNA, the TCRdb D assignment of TRBD1 cannot be verified. This CDR3 spans 14 amino acids. CDR1 and CDR2 (germline): KGHDR, SFDVKD. The CDR3 region is CATSGRTSTDTQYF.

The V gene is TRBV12-3 or TRBV12-4, the J gene TRBJ2-3; TCRdb lists TRBD2, though no DNA is available to test this call. CDR3 length: 14 amino acids. CDR3 sequence: CASSFGTTSDTQYF.

The rearrangement uses TRBV7-2 and TRBJ2-7; TCRdb's D call, TRBD2, is unchecked because there is no DNA. Germline CDR1 is SGHTA and CDR2 is FQGNSA. The CDR3 is 15 amino acids. The CDR3 spells CASSQRTAEPYEQYF.